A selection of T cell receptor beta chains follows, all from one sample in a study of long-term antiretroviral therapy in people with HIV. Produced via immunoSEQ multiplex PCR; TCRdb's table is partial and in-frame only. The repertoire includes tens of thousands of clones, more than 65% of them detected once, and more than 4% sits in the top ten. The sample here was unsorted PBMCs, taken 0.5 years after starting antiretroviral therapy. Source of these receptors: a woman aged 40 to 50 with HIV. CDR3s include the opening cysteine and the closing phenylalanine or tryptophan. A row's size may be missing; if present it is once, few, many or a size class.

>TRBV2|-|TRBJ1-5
CASSDGSLGYSNQPQHF
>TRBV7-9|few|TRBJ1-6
CASSLQDGNSPLHF
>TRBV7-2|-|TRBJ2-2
CASSLARLRLAGSSTGELFF
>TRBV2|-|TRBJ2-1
CASQAIAGTPYNEQFF
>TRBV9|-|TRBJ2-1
CASSVGLEVIDEQFF
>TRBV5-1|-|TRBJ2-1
CASSLDQRDNEQFF
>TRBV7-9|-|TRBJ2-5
CASSPTGRETQYF
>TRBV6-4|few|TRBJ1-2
CASSILGAYGYTF
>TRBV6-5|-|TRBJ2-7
CASSYEGGTYEQYF
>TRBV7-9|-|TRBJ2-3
CASSPPTPGGTDTQYF
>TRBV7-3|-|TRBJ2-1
CASSLIGGSTRGEQFF
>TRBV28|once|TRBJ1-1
CASSFLDRMNTEAFF
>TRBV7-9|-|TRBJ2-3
CASMTSGGLDTQYF
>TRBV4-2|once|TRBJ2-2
CASSQVWGGANTGELFF
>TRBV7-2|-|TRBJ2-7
CASSLGIPSYEQYF
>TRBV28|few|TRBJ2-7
CASSLVGIYEQYF
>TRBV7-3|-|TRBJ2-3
CASSLGAGVTDTQYF
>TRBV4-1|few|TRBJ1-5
CASSQVRDRGQPQHF
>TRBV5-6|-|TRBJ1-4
CASSTGTGGKLFF
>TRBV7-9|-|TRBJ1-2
CASSLPSGSGYTF
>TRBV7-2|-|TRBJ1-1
CASSLLRRGSEAFF
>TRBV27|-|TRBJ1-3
CASSPAGQVYSGNTIYF
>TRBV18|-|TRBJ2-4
CASSPSGIQGNIQYF
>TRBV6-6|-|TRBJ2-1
CASVGTSGSRNEQFF
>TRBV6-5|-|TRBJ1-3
CASSYSIPGNTIYF
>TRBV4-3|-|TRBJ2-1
CASSQDFTYNEQFF
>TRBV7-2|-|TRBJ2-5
CASSLDVREETQYF
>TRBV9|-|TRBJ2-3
CASSVGLGGGAGDTQYF
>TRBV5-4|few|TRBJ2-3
CASSLSTDTQYF
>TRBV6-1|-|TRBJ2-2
CASSEPPTGTGPGELFF
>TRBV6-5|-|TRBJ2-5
CASRPSGTGKTQYF
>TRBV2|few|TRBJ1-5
CASSADGPNQPQHF